The present TCR beta chain was sequenced within a study of control samples from healthy donors and cancer patients. The data were produced by immunoSEQ multiplex PCR, yet TCRdb's version contains in-frame clones alone and is incomplete. The profile shows approximately 180,000 clones, approximately 91% of them singletons. CDR1 SEHNR and CDR2 FQNEAQ come from the germline V gene (reference sequence). V dropped 3 bases and J dropped 3 bases, with 8 bases sitting between them. The CDR3 extends over 13 amino acids. The sequence came from a woman aged 40 to 50 in good health. The chain joins TRBV7-9 to TRBJ2-5, with no clear D. Sequencing input: blood. CDR3 loop: CASSFIREETQYF. In nucleotides, the CDR3 is TGTGCCAGCAGCTTCATTAGAGAAGAGACCCAGTACTTC. The full variable domain, with the rest looked up from reference TRBV7-9 and TRBJ2-5, is DTGVSQNPRHKITKRGQNVTFRCDPISEHNRLYWYRQTLGQGPEFLTYFQNEAQLEKSRLLSDRFSAERPKGSFSTLEIQRTEQGDSAMYLCASSFIREETQYFGPGTRLLVL.